Below are 27 T cell receptor beta chains sequenced from a single sample in a study of neoadjuvant anti-PD-1 for oral cavity cancer (dated by TCRdb to the early 2020s). To prepare the library, the immunoSEQ multiplex PCR assay was applied. TCRdb took over this immuneACCESS table, retaining in-frame rearrangements with V and J assigned. Such tables are incomplete; in checked studies, under half of the missing clones stem from an unresolved V gene, and the remainder is unexplained. In all, the sample holds approximately 43,000 clones, and about 77% of those were seen once. Roughly 4.9% of the sample is held by the ten biggest clonotypes. The sample's time point label is to be understood as: after neoadjuvant nivolumab, at surgical resection. The source was PBMCs, collected after nivolumab (anti-PD-1) treatment. These receptors all stem from a person between 40 and 85 years old with oral cavity squamous cell carcinoma.

In its sample, this clone was seen once. This chain joins TRBV2 and TRBJ2-7; maybe TRBD2 (6 bases). The V and J ends lost 3 bases and 6 bases respectively, with 12 bases between them. Germline assignment: CDR1 SNHLY and CDR2 FYNNEI. This CDR3 has 13 residues. The chain's CDR3 is CASSDQTRREQYF. The CDR3 nucleotides are TGTGCCAGCAGTGACCAGACTAGACGCGAGCAGTACTTC.

This clone was seen a handful of times. The chain has TRBV7-2 and TRBJ2-1; TRBD2 aligns across 7 bases. With 4 bases clipped from V and 9 bases from J, the junction kept 3 bases outside the gene matches. This CDR3 region has 12 residues. CDR1 SGHTA and CDR2 FQGNSA come from the germline V gene. The CDR3 here is CASSSAGIEQFF. The CDR3 bases are TGTGCCAGCAGCTCAGCGGGGATTGAGCAGTTCTTC.

The chain carries TRBV2 and TRBJ1-1, with D uncertain. The germline gives CDR1 SNHLY, CDR2 FYNNEI. The CDR3 totals 15 residues. The ends were cut back, 1 base at V and 1 base at J, with 10 bases in the middle. The chain's CDR3 is CASSEEQQRNTEAFF. The CDR3 bases are TGTGCCAGCAGTGAAGAGCAGCAGAGGAACACTGAAGCTTTCTTT.

The chain recombines TRBV4-1 with TRBJ1-4; possibly TRBD1 for D (6 bases). Between the trimmed V and J ends, which lost 5 bases and 0 bases, there was a span of 13 bases. The CDR3 consists of 16 residues. The germline CDR1 and CDR2 sequences are MGHRA and YSYEKL. The chain's CDR3 is CASSITGQPTNEKLFF. The CDR3 DNA follows: TGCGCCAGCAGCATAACTGGACAGCCAACTAATGAAAAACTGTTTTTT.

V is TRBV7-3 and J is TRBJ2-3; D possibly corresponds to TRBD1 (6 bases). CDR1 and CDR2 (germline): SGHTA, FQGTGA. The CDR3 totals 13 residues. V lost 5 bases and J lost 5, with 11 bases in between. CDR3 DNA: TGTGCCAGCAGCCCCCAGGGGAGAGATACGCAGTATTTT. This encodes CASSPQGRDTQYF.

This clone has a single count. The V call is TRBV5-1, the J call TRBJ1-6; 7 bases match TRBD1. V was clipped by 0 bases and J by 2 bases; unmatched bases: 5. Looked up from germline, CDR1 is SGHRS and CDR2 is YFSETQ. The CDR3 loop spans 17 amino acids. This CDR3 is CASSLESTGAYNSPLHF. The CDR3 DNA follows: TGCGCCAGCAGCTTGGAATCAACAGGGGCCTATAATTCACCCCTCCACTTT.

The CDR3 nucleotides read TGTGCCACCAGCAGAGAGGCGGCAGGGCTTAATTCACCCCTCCACTTT. This gives the protein CATSREAAGLNSPLHF. This chain links TRBV15 with TRBJ1-6, with D possibly matching TRBD1 (5 bases). The CDR3 length is 16 residues. Trimming pared 0 bases from V and 6 bases from J, leaving 12 bases between. From germline, CDR1 is LNHNV and CDR2 YYDKDF (reference sequence).

The rearrangement uses TRBV29-1 and TRBJ1-1, with 7 bases that match TRBD1. Losses at the gene ends were 6 bases for V and 4 bases for J; bases not matched to a gene: 11. Germline V gives CDR1 SQVTM, CDR2 ANQGSEA. The CDR3 consists of 14 residues. CDR3 residues: CSVFGVNRGTEAFF. The CDR3 coding sequence is TGCAGCGTCTTCGGCGTCAACAGGGGCACTGAAGCTTTCTTT.

A remark on this clone: At one boundary the junction diverges from the germline segment, which might be a read error. The chain employs TRBV7-7 and TRBJ2-2; 8 nucleotides agree with TRBD1. CDR3 length equals 15 residues. Germline assignment: CDR1 SSHAT and CDR2 FNYEAQ (reference sequence). In DNA, the CDR3 is TGTGCTAGCAGCCCGGACAGGGCGAACACCGGGGAGCTGTTTTTT. This sequence encodes CASSPDRANTGELFF.

Written as DNA, the CDR3 is TGTGCCAGCAGCTTACAGATATCCTACGAGCAGTACTTC. Its protein product is CASSLQISYEQYF. V usage is TRBV2 and J usage is TRBJ2-7, with D unresolved. The germline V and J ends were trimmed by 6 bases and 1 base, with 10 bases remaining between them. This CDR3 contains 13 residues. Germline lookup yields CDR1 SNHLY and CDR2 FYNNEI. Supplemented by reference TRBV2 and TRBJ2-7, the full variable domain reads EPEVTQTPSHQVTQMGQEVILRCVPISNHLYFYWYRQILGQKVEFLVSFYNNEISEKSEIFDDQFSVERPDGSNFTLKIRSTKLEDSAMYFCASSLQISYEQYFGPGTRLTVT.

Worth noting for this clone: At one end the junction does not follow the germline gene, possibly because of a read error. This chain joins TRBV5-6 and TRBJ1-2; D is uncertain. The CDR3 covers 14 residues. Germline assignment: CDR1 SGHDT and CDR2 YYEEEE. The CDR3 spells CASSLVGSNYGCTF. The CDR3 nucleotides are TGTGCCAGCAGCCTAGTTGGCAGCAACTATGGCTGCACCTTC.

The V and J genes are TRBV4-2 and TRBJ1-1; maybe TRBD1 (5 bases). This CDR3 has 16 residues. V was trimmed by 3 bases and J by 0 bases, leaving 14 bases between them. Germline lookup yields CDR1 LGHNA and CDR2 YNFKEQ. The CDR3 DNA follows: TGTGCCAGCAGCCAGGCCTCCCAGGGATTGAACACTGAAGCTTTCTTT. This translates into CASSQASQGLNTEAFF.

This clone was picked up one time. The rearrangement uses TRBV6-1 and TRBJ2-1; TRBD2 agrees at 7 bases. The CDR3 extends over 17 amino acids. Per germline, CDR1 MNHNS and CDR2 SASEGT. Germline trimming cut 2 bases from V and 0 bases from J; bases unmatched to any gene: 7. CDR3 loop: CASSEKGLFNSYNEQFF. The CDR3 DNA is TGTGCCAGCAGTGAAAAGGGACTATTCAACTCCTACAATGAGCAGTTCTTC.

The V gene is TRBV7-8, the J gene TRBJ2-1, with D possibly matching TRBD1 (5 bases). V dropped 2 bases and J dropped 7 bases, with 15 bases sitting between them. CDR1 is SGHVS and CDR2 is FQNEAQ in the germline V gene. CDR3 size: 15 residues. CDR3 DNA sequence: TGTGCCAGCAGCTTATTAAGGGGTCTAGGAAATGAGCAGTTCTTC. Translating gives CASSLLRGLGNEQFF.

This rearrangement joins TRBV6-5 to TRBJ2-7; tentatively, D is TRBD1 (6 bases). The CDR3 spans 13 residues. The germline V and J ends were trimmed by 2 bases and 2 bases, with 7 bases remaining between them. Germline loops: CDR1 MNHEY, CDR2 SVGAGI. Here the CDR3 reads CASSYDRTYEQYF. CDR3 DNA sequence: TGTGCCAGCAGTTACGACAGGACCTACGAGCAGTACTTC.

The J gene is TRBJ1-2, the V gene TRBV5-4; 9 bases are shared with TRBD1. This CDR3 region has 13 residues. The V segment lost 4 bases and the J segment 8 bases; nucleotides outside the gene matches: 6. Germline CDR1 and CDR2: SGHNT and YYREEE (reference sequence). The CDR3 bases are TGTGCCAGCAGCCCGGACAGGGGTCGAGGCTACACCTTC. Its protein product is CASSPDRGRGYTF.

This rearrangement joins TRBV7-3 to TRBJ2-2; 9 bases match TRBD2. The V and J ends lost 2 bases and 7 bases, in that order; junction bases with no gene match: 5. The CDR3 runs 15 residues. Germline V lookup: CDR1 SGHTA, CDR2 FQGTGA. CDR3 amino acids: CASSLGGRAGGELFF. Here the CDR3 DNA reads TGTGCCAGCAGCTTAGGCGGGAGGGCCGGCGGGGAGCTGTTTTTT. Combining the CDR3 with reference TRBV7-3 and TRBJ2-2 gives the whole variable domain GAGVSQTPSNKVTEKGKYVELRCDPISGHTALYWYRQSLGQGPEFLIYFQGTGAADDSGLPNDRFFAVRPEGSVSTLKIQRTERGDSAVYLCASSLGGRAGGELFFGEGSRLTVL.

The chain's CDR3 is CASSLSAANYGYTF. For the CDR3, the DNA is TGTGCCAGCTCACTTTCAGCTGCTAACTATGGCTACACCTTC. The chain couples TRBV18 to TRBJ1-2; D is unresolved. Germline lookup yields CDR1 KGHSH and CDR2 LQKENI. This CDR3 contains 14 residues. Deletions cut 4 bases from V and 0 bases from J, with 9 bases between.

This clone has just one count. V is TRBV2 and J is TRBJ2-3; 12 nucleotides line up with TRBD2. Germline V gives CDR1 SNHLY, CDR2 FYNNEI. The V segment lost 5 bases and the J segment 1 base; nucleotides outside the gene matches: 1. This CDR3 is 15 amino acids long. CDR3 sequence (DNA): TGTGCCAGCAGTAGGACTAGCGGGGGCACAGATACGCAGTATTTT. This sequence encodes CASSRTSGGTDTQYF.

The rearrangement joins TRBV27 to TRBJ2-7; perhaps TRBD2 as D (6 bases). The CDR3 has 12 amino acids. Trimming pared 5 bases from V and 7 bases from J, leaving 12 bases between. The V gene's germline CDR1 is MNHEY and CDR2 SMNVEV (reference sequence). DNA of the CDR3: TGTGCCAGCAGTCCCCTGGGGAGGGAGCAGTACTTC. Its protein product is CASSPLGREQYF.

The gene calls are TRBV6-1 and TRBJ2-1, with 9 bases identical to TRBD1. The ends lost 4 bases at V and 9 bases at J; junction bases unmatched: 7. This CDR3 region has 14 residues. The germline V gene encodes CDR1 MNHNS and CDR2 SASEGT. CDR3 in amino acids: CASSAGTGKFEQFF. DNA of the CDR3: TGTGCCAGCAGTGCCGGGACAGGGAAGTTTGAGCAGTTCTTC.

The chain combines TRBV4-1 with TRBJ1-2; the D is unclear. Germline values: CDR1 MGHRA, CDR2 YSYEKL. This CDR3 comprises 13 residues. V gave up 0 bases and J gave up 4 bases, with 6 bases separating them. CDR3 DNA sequence: TGCGCCAGCAGCCAAGATCGGGCCTATGGCTACACCTTC. This sequence encodes CASSQDRAYGYTF.

The CDR3 is CASSKRDRGWANETQYF. The CDR3 coding sequence is TGCGCCAGCAGTAAGCGGGACAGGGGGTGGGCAAACGAGACCCAGTACTTC. The V call is TRBV5-1, the J call TRBJ2-5; TRBD1 matches 11 bases. Germline loops: CDR1 SGHRS, CDR2 YFSETQ. V was clipped by 5 bases and J by 5 bases; unmatched bases: 14. The CDR3 loop spans 17 amino acids.

This clone was detected only once. V is TRBV7-2 and J is TRBJ2-1; D gene unclear. Germline V gives CDR1 SGHTA, CDR2 FQGNSA. CDR3 length: 15 amino acids. With 1 base removed from V and 0 bases from J, the gap between germline ends came to 7 bases. CDR3 sequence: CASSLVSASYNEQFF. CDR3 in DNA: TGTGCCAGCAGCTTAGTAAGCGCCTCCTACAATGAGCAGTTCTTC.

The chain joins TRBV6-1 to TRBJ1-1; 9 bases map to TRBD1. This CDR3 contains 15 residues. Trimming cost V 7 bases and J 5 bases; bases outside gene matches: 11. CDR1 and CDR2 from the germline V gene are MNHNS and SASEGT. This chain's CDR3 is CASKPPTGGRTEAFF. The CDR3 bases are TGTGCCAGCAAACCTCCGACAGGGGGGAGAACTGAAGCTTTCTTT.

The chain employs TRBV20-1 and TRBJ1-2; D is unclear. V was shortened by 4 bases and J by 6 bases, with 9 bases between the two germline ends. CDR3 length: 11 residues. Germline CDR1 and CDR2: DFQATT and SNEGSKA (reference sequence). For the CDR3, the DNA is TGCAGTGCTACCGACGGAAATGGCTACACCTTC. Amino acid sequence: CSATDGNGYTF.

The rearrangement links TRBV15 to TRBJ2-1; D is perhaps TRBD2 (7 bases). Germline lookup yields CDR1 LNHNV and CDR2 YYDKDF (reference sequence). V lost 6 bases to trimming and J lost 4 bases, with 13 bases between them. CDR3 length: 14 residues. CDR3 region: CATRRRGPYNEQFF. The DNA for the CDR3 is TGTGCCACCAGAAGGCGGGGGCCTTACAATGAGCAGTTCTTC.